This TCR beta chain comes out of a study of response to subunit inactivated influenza vaccine. This clonotype was recorded a few times. Its antigen is not identified. TCRdb processed the RT-PCR reads anew with MiXCR; each CDR3 protein has one entry. The sample shows around 470,000 distinct CDR3 sequences, 6.5% to 8% of them seen only once. Study-wide findings and caveats: It was the authors' suggestion that each seasonal influenza vaccination recruits few new T cells.

Looked up from germline, CDR1 is SGHKS and CDR2 is YYEKEE (reference sequence). V was pared by 0 bases and J by 14 bases, with 12 bases between. The CDR3 length is 12 residues. The TCR sequence derives from a man aged 45-69 years who received an inactivated influenza vaccine. The J gene is TRBJ2-1, the V gene TRBV5-5; D gene ambiguous. The source was PBMCs from blood, collected less than 30 months after vaccination. CDR3 residues: CASSLVRSDEFF. The CDR3 DNA is TGTGCCAGCAGCTTGGTCAGGTCCGATGAGTTCTTC.